This entry concerns a single TCR beta chain. Its target is unknown. This sample was taken from a study of vaccination and CD4 T cells after COVID-19. In the study overall: Post-vaccine specimens were obtained a median roughly 74 days after dose two (range 14 to 241).

V was cut by 4 bases and J by 11 bases, with 12 bases left in between. There are 12 residues in the CDR3. Germline CDR1 reads SNHLY; CDR2 reads FYNNEI. Indicated treatment: roughly 10-day PBMC culture with coronavirus spike peptide pools or control peptides (ViraFEST assay). Cultured CD4+ T cell DNA underwent sequencing with the Oncomine TCR Beta short-read assay. TCRdb itself ran the PCR reads through MiXCR, one entry per CDR3 protein. The sample contains approximately 15,000 distinct CDR3 sequences, under 45% of which appear only once. This TCR was sampled from a human donor who had recovered from COVID-19. Sequenced here: CD4+ T cells from blood, cultured in vitro, sampled after SARS-CoV-2 vaccination. The chain is built from TRBV2 and TRBJ2-4; no firm D call. The CDR3: CASSAPAAVQYF. CDR3 DNA sequence: TGTGCCAGCAGTGCGCCGGCGGCGGTTCAGTACTTC.